Shown below are 4 T cell receptor beta chains from a single sample sequenced in a study of tumor T cells in aggressive B-cell lymphoma (TCRdb year 2017). The library relied on the immunoSEQ multiplex PCR assay. In its TCRdb copy, this immuneACCESS table keeps in-frame sequences only and misses some clones. Where compared with another copy, unresolved V genes explain less than half of these, and the others have no known cause. The sample contains thousands of clones, 79% of them found a single time. Clones ranked in the top ten supply approximately 15% of the sample. Sequenced: tumor tissue. These receptors originate from an adult with diffuse large B cell lymphoma.

The rearrangement joins TRBV5-6 to TRBJ2-5; 12 positions agree with TRBD2. The CDR3 extends over 15 amino acids. The J segment lost 2 bases and the V segment lost 4 bases, leaving 3 bases of the junction unmatched. Germline V gene lookup returns CDR1 SGHDT and CDR2 YYEEEE. This chain's CDR3 is CASSKTSGGQETQYF. The CDR3 nucleotides are TGTGCCAGCAGCAAGACTAGCGGGGGTCAAGAGACCCAGTACTTC.

The chain joins TRBV7-8 to TRBJ2-3; no definite D call. Deletions cut 2 bases from V and 6 bases from J, with 6 bases between. Germline V gene sequence: CDR1 SGHVS, CDR2 FQNEAQ. The CDR3 has 12 amino acids. The CDR3 here is CASSLLLDTQYF. The CDR3 bases are TGTGCCAGCAGCTTATTACTCGATACGCAGTATTTT.

This clone has just one count. The J gene is TRBJ2-3, the V gene TRBV12-2; the table gives TRBD2 as D, unverified against the DNA. TRBV12-2 has pseudogene status. The CDR3 is 16 residues long. CDR3 protein: CASRLGTSGGTDTQYF. In DNA, the CDR3 is TGTGCAAGTCGCTTAGGGACTAGCGGGGGGACAGATACGCAGTATTTT.

The chain links TRBV5-1 to TRBJ2-1, with D possibly being TRBD1 (5 bases). The CDR3 has 13 residues. CDR1 and CDR2 from the germline V gene are SGHRS and YFSETQ. Trimming took off 4 bases at V and 8 bases at J, with 13 bases between the two ends. CDR3 loop: CASSPTDRDEQFF. The CDR3 bases are TGCGCCAGCAGCCCGACAGATAGAGATGAGCAGTTCTTC.